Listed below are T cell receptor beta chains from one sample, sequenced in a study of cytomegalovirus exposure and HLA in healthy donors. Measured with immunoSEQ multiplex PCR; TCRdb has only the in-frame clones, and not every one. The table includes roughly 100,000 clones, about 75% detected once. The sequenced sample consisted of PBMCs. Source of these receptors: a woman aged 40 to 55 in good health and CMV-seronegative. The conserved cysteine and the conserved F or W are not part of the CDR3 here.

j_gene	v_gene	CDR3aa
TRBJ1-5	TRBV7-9	ASSLGGAQGAHQPQH
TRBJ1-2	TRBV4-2	ASSRGRGQGALDGYT
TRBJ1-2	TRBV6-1	ASKADSSNYGYT
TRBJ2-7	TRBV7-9	ASSSGRTPYEQY
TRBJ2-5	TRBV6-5	ASSYPDRVEY
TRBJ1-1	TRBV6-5	ASSYGTGYDTEAF
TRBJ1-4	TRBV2	ASSVFLREKLF
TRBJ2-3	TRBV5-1	ASSLGLVGPDTQY
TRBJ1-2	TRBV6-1	ASSEKQQGARFGYT
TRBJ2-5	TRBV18	ASSPDWQGETQY
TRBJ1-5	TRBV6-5	ASSLTSGGNQPQH
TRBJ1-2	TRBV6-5	ASSLDRGPYGYT
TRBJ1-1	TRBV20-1	SGHLNTEAF
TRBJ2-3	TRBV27	ASSHRDRGLRDTQY
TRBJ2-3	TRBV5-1	ASSLDGGGSSTDTQY
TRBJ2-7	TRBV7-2	ASSTPGTDYEQY
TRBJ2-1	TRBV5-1	ASGRGVSYNEQF
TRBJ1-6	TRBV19	ASSIGQGPLH
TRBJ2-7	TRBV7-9	ASSLQGTRPGDEQY
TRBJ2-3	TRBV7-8	ASSLVGSGGADTQY
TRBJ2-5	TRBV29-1	SVGLRGGETQY
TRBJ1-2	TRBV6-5	ASSRNRGKSGYT
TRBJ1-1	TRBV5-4	ASSLVDFGGWPEAF
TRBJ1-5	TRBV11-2	ASSLYKPQH
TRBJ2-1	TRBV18	ASSPPDRPYNEQF
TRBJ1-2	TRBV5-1	ATSLTGDDYGYT
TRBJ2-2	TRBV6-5	ASSYTRVRTGELF
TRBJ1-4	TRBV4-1	ASSLVHAQGGGNEKLF
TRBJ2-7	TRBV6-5	ASRASYEQY